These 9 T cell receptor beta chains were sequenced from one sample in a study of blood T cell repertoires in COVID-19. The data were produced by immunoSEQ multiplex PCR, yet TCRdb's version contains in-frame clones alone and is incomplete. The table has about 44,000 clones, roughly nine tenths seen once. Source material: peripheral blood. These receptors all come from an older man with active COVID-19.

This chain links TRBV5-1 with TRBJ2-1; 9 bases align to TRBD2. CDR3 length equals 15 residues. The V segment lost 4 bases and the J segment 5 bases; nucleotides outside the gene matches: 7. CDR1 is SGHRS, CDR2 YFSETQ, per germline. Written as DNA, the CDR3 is TGCGCCAGCAGCCTGACTAGCGGACAAAACAATGAGCAGTTCTTC. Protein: CASSLTSGQNNEQFF.

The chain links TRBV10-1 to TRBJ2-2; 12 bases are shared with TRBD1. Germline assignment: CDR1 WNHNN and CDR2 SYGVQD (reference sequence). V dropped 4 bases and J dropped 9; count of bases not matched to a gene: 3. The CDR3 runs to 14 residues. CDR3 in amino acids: CASSAGTGGRELFF. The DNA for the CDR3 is TGCGCCAGCAGTGCCGGGACAGGGGGCCGGGAGCTGTTTTTT.

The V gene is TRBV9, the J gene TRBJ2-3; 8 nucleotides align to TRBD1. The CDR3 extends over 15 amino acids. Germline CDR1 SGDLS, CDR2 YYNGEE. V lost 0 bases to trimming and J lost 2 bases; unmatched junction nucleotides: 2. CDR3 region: CASSVGDRPTDTQYF. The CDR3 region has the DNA TGTGCCAGCAGCGTAGGGGACAGGCCCACAGATACGCAGTATTTT.

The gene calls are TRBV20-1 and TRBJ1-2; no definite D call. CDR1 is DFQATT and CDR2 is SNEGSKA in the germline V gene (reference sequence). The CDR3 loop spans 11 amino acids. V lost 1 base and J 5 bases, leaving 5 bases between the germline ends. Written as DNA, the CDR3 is TGCAGTGCTAGAGTGGAGTATGGCTACACCTTC. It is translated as CSARVEYGYTF.

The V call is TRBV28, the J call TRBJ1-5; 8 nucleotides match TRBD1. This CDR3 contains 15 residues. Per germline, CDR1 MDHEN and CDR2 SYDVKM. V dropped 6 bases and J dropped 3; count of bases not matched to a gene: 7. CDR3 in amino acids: CASRITGGLNQPQHF. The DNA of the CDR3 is TGTGCCAGCAGAATCACAGGGGGACTCAATCAGCCCCAGCATTTT. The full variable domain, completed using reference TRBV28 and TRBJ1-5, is DVKVTQSSRYLVKRTGEKVFLECVQDMDHENMFWYRQDPGLGLRLIYFSYDVKMKEKGDIPEGYSVSREKKERFSLILESASTNQTSMYLCASRITGGLNQPQHFGDGTRLSIL.

The CDR3: CASSIQGYEQYF. CDR3 nucleotide sequence: TGTGCCAGCAGCATACAGGGCTACGAGCAGTACTTC. The chain employs TRBV7-2 and TRBJ2-7, with D perhaps matching TRBD1 (6 bases). This CDR3 spans 12 amino acids. Germline lookup yields CDR1 SGHTA and CDR2 FQGNSA. V gave up 5 bases and J gave up 3 bases, with 8 bases separating them.

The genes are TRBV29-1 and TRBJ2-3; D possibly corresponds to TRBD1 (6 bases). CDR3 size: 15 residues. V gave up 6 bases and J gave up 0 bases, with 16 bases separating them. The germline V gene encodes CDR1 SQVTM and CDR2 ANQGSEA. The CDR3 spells CSVGTQGGSTDTQYF. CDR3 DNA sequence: TGCAGCGTCGGAACACAGGGTGGCAGCACAGATACGCAGTATTTT.

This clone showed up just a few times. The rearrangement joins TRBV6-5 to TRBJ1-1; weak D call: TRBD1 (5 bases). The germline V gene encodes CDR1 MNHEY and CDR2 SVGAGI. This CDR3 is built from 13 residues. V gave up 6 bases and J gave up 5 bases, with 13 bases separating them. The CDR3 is CASRHQGTTEAFF. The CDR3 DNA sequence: TGTGCCAGCAGACACCAGGGTACAACTGAAGCTTTCTTT.

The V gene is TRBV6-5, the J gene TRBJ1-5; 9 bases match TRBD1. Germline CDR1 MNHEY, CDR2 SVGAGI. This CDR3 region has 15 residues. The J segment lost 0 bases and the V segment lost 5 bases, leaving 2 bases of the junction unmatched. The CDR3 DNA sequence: TGTGCCAGCAGTAGGACAGGGGATAGCAATCAGCCCCAGCATTTT. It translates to CASSRTGDSNQPQHF.